Shown below are 2 T cell receptor beta chains from a single sample sequenced in a study of glioma-infiltrating T cells after dendritic cell vaccination. Some clones are missing from TCRdb's copy, which holds only in-frame ones; the method was immunoSEQ multiplex PCR. Among 55,000 to 75,000 clones, about four fifths were seen once, and the ten largest hold less than 20%. This sample's time point: after dendritic cell vaccination, including at tumor progression/relapse. The source was blood, collected after dendritic cell vaccination. The receptors stem from a human donor with glioblastoma.

The chain employs TRBV9 and TRBJ2-7, with 7 bases matching TRBD2. Germline V gene sequence: CDR1 SGDLS, CDR2 YYNGEE. The CDR3 is made up of 15 amino acids. V was pared by 0 bases and J by 3 bases, with 6 bases of the junction left unmatched. The CDR3 DNA reads as TGTGCCAGCAGCGTAGCGTCTAGCGGCCTCTACGAGCAGTACTTC. It encodes CASSVASSGLYEQYF.

The chain couples TRBV5-6 to TRBJ1-6; no reliable D call. There are 18 residues in the CDR3. Germline V gene lookup returns CDR1 SGHDT and CDR2 YYEEEE. Trimming pared 4 bases from V and 0 bases from J, leaving 17 bases between. CDR3 protein: CASSTGGETSSYNSPLHF. The CDR3 bases are TGTGCCAGCAGCACTGGTGGAGAAACATCCTCCTATAATTCACCCCTCCACTTT.